This T cell receptor (beta chain) was sequenced during a study of T cell repertoires in cytomegalovirus infection. For the study at large: Use of recently identified HLA-C-restricted and well-studied HLA-B-restricted CMV epitopes was part of the study.

Whole-study findings and limits: Accumulated public TCR beta family frequency recognized individuals carrying CMV together with the relevant HLA. HLA-C-restricted CMV clonotypes gave the most frequent clonotype in two of eight donors.

Remarks on this clonotype: Its antigen is as yet unknown.

The CDR3 is 14 residues long. The V end lost 5 bases, the J end lost 4 bases, and 13 bases lay between the germline ends. From germline, CDR1 is MNHEY and CDR2 SVGAGI. Each CDR3 protein gets one entry after TCRdb re-called the reads with MiXCR. Of about 270,000 distinct CDR3 sequences in the sample, about 20% were seen once. Sequenced here: cultured PBMCs, sampled from culture after CMV antigen stimulation. The chain couples TRBV6-5 to TRBJ2-3; possibly TRBD1 for D (5 bases). This clonotype originated in a human donor in good health (CMV status not recorded). Some clones in this sample may be carry-over from other donors' samples. The CDR3 DNA sequence: TGTGCCAGCAGTATATGGGAAGGGGCAGATACGCAGTATTTT. The encoded protein is CASSIWEGADTQYF.